This TCR beta chain emerged from a study of blood T cells in healthy people across ages. Study-level findings and limits: The study lacked donor CMV status, which possibly confounded expanded clonotype changes. Diversity of TCR beta correlated strongly with naive T cell percentage.

Comment on this clonotype: Antigen specificity is unknown.

The authors ran a second PCR of about 7 to 11 cycles using a sample-barcoded 5' primer and a J-beta primer mix. TCRdb passed the 5' RACE reads through MiXCR, listing each CDR3 protein once. The table lists 500,000 to 550,000 distinct CDR3 sequences, around 24% of them singletons. PBMCs numbering at least 6.5 million were isolated per sample. The CDR3 is 14 residues long. The germline CDR1 and CDR2 sequences are MNHNS and SASEGT. Another study also made use of these data, one on T cells of mothers and their children. This second study notes: Every mother produced more than 9.5 million TCR beta CDR3 reads, whereas every child provided several million.

Sequencing was carried out using blood. The gene calls are TRBV6-1 and TRBJ2-5, with D uncertain. TRBJ2-7 explains the end of the DNA better; the J call may be wrong. The TCR was taken from a boy aged 10-17 years in good health. The chain's CDR3 is CASRDAPVLYEQYF. For the CDR3, the DNA is TGTGCCAGCAGAGACGCGCCCGTCCTCTACGAGCAGTACTTC.